A selection of T cell receptor beta chains follows, all from one sample in a study of shared clonotypes between healthy human individuals. Sequencing used immunoSEQ multiplex PCR; TCRdb keeps in-frame clones, though not all of them. The sample holds about 460,000 clones, roughly three quarters seen once. The sequenced sample was PBMCs. The source is a woman between 40 and 55 years old in good health. Some clones in this sample may be carry-over from other donors' samples. The CDR3 runs from the conserved cysteine through the conserved F or W. A D gene is named only where the DNA matches it firmly. Size tells how often a clone was seen (once, few, many) or the class of an expanded clone, and some rows leave it out.

d_gene: NA
v_gene: TRBV4-3
abundance: NA
j_gene: TRBJ1-2
CDR3aa: CASSQDPLNYGYTF
CDR3nt: TGCGCCAGCAGCCAGGACCCTCTTAACTATGGCTACACCTTC

d_gene: NA
v_gene: TRBV30
abundance: few
j_gene: TRBJ2-7
CDR3aa: CAWSVLEIPTSYEQYF
CDR3nt: TGTGCCTGGAGTGTATTGGAGATCCCGACCTCCTACGAGCAGTACTTC

d_gene: TRBD1
v_gene: TRBV5-1
abundance: NA
j_gene: TRBJ2-7
CDR3aa: CASSWDRGTYEQYF
CDR3nt: TGCGCCAGCAGTTGGGACAGAGGGACCTACGAGCAGTACTTC

d_gene: NA
v_gene: TRBV2
abundance: NA
j_gene: TRBJ2-1
CDR3aa: CASSEALGPIRQFF
CDR3nt: TGTGCCAGCAGTGAAGCGCTTGGTCCCATTCGGCAGTTCTTC

d_gene: NA
v_gene: TRBV11-2
abundance: few
j_gene: TRBJ1-5
CDR3aa: CASSQRTAYSNQPQHF
CDR3nt: TGTGCCAGCAGCCAACGGACGGCCTATAGCAATCAGCCCCAGCATTTT

d_gene: TRBD2
v_gene: TRBV27
abundance: NA
j_gene: TRBJ2-5
CDR3aa: CASSPLWTSGMGETQYF
CDR3nt: TGTGCCAGCAGTCCACTCTGGACTAGCGGGATGGGTGAGACCCAGTACTTC

d_gene: NA
v_gene: TRBV11-2
abundance: NA
j_gene: TRBJ2-1
CDR3aa: CASSAGSYNEQFF
CDR3nt: TGTGCCAGCAGCGCTGGATCCTACAATGAGCAGTTCTTC

d_gene: TRBD2
v_gene: TRBV5-1
abundance: NA
j_gene: TRBJ2-7
CDR3aa: CASSLEWGGYEQYF
CDR3nt: TGCGCCAGCAGCTTGGAGTGGGGGGGATACGAGCAGTACTTC

d_gene: NA
v_gene: TRBV19
abundance: NA
j_gene: TRBJ2-7
CDR3aa: CASSSPVGPFPDYEQYF
CDR3nt: TGTGCCAGTAGTTCTCCTGTTGGACCCTTTCCCGATTACGAGCAGTACTTC

d_gene: NA
v_gene: TRBV20-1
abundance: NA
j_gene: TRBJ1-2
CDR3aa: CSAREWPGYTF
CDR3nt: TGCAGTGCTAGAGAATGGCCTGGCTACACCTTC

d_gene: NA
v_gene: TRBV2
abundance: NA
j_gene: TRBJ1-1
CDR3aa: CASSVEARGTEAFF
CDR3nt: TGTGCCAGCAGTGTTGAGGCGAGGGGCACTGAAGCTTTCTTT

d_gene: TRBD1
v_gene: TRBV28
abundance: NA
j_gene: TRBJ1-5
CDR3aa: CATRDRGYDQPQHF
CDR3nt: TGTGCCACCAGGGACAGGGGATATGATCAGCCCCAGCATTTT

d_gene: NA
v_gene: TRBV5-4
abundance: NA
j_gene: TRBJ2-7
CDR3aa: CASSPSQGSGEQYF
CDR3nt: TGTGCCAGCAGCCCCTCGCAGGGGTCAGGAGAGCAGTACTTC

d_gene: NA
v_gene: TRBV5-1
abundance: NA
j_gene: TRBJ2-5
CDR3aa: CASSYAGQETQYF
CDR3nt: TGCGCCAGCAGCTATGCGGGCCAAGAGACCCAGTACTTC

d_gene: NA
v_gene: TRBV11-2
abundance: NA
j_gene: TRBJ2-4
CDR3aa: CASSLTGLDIQYF
CDR3nt: TGTGCCAGCAGCTTAACCGGGTTGGACATTCAGTACTTC

d_gene: NA
v_gene: TRBV12-2
abundance: NA
j_gene: TRBJ2-1
CDR3aa: CASRFRFRRITYNEQFF
CDR3nt: TGTGCAAGTCGCTTCAGATTCCGGAGGATTACGTACAATGAGCAGTTCTTC

d_gene: TRBD1
v_gene: TRBV6-6
abundance: few
j_gene: TRBJ2-7
CDR3aa: CASTPGDRVVQYF
CDR3nt: TGTGCCAGCACTCCCGGGGACAGGGTAGTGCAGTACTTC

d_gene: NA
v_gene: TRBV5-1
abundance: NA
j_gene: TRBJ1-1
CDR3aa: CASSLGQNTEVFF
CDR3nt: TGCGCCAGCAGCTTGGGGCAGAACACTGAAGTTTTCTTT

d_gene: NA
v_gene: TRBV25-1
abundance: once
j_gene: TRBJ1-1
CDR3aa: CASSEGSGRAFF
CDR3nt: TGTGCCAGCAGTGAAGGGTCAGGGCGGGCTTTCTTT

d_gene: NA
v_gene: TRBV9
abundance: once
j_gene: TRBJ2-1
CDR3aa: CASSASQGNEQFF
CDR3nt: TGTGCCAGCAGCGCCTCACAGGGCAATGAGCAGTTCTTC

d_gene: NA
v_gene: TRBV6-5
abundance: once
j_gene: TRBJ2-3
CDR3aa: CASTERLGTDTQYF
CDR3nt: TGTGCCAGCACAGAGCGGTTAGGCACAGATACGCAGTATTTT

d_gene: NA
v_gene: TRBV7-9
abundance: NA
j_gene: TRBJ1-1
CDR3aa: CASSLAYTEAFF
CDR3nt: TGTGCCAGCAGCTTAGCGTACACTGAAGCTTTCTTT

d_gene: TRBD2
v_gene: TRBV9
abundance: few
j_gene: TRBJ2-1
CDR3aa: CASSPRGLAGGFEQFF
CDR3nt: TGTGCCAGCAGCCCCCGTGGACTAGCGGGAGGGTTTGAGCAGTTCTTC

d_gene: TRBD1
v_gene: TRBV7-9
abundance: few
j_gene: TRBJ2-1
CDR3aa: CASSPPYRGTYNEQFF
CDR3nt: TGTGCCAGCAGCCCACCCTACAGGGGTACCTACAATGAGCAGTTCTTC

d_gene: NA
v_gene: TRBV7-9
abundance: NA
j_gene: TRBJ2-7
CDR3aa: CASSSTLSAGPSVGEQYF
CDR3nt: TGTGCCAGCAGCTCCACCCTGAGCGCAGGACCGTCGGTTGGGGAGCAGTACTTC

d_gene: TRBD2
v_gene: TRBV29-1
abundance: few
j_gene: TRBJ2-1
CDR3aa: CSEGSGSTEQFF
CDR3nt: TGCAGCGAGGGTAGCGGGAGTACTGAGCAGTTCTTC

d_gene: NA
v_gene: TRBV5-1
abundance: NA
j_gene: TRBJ2-7
CDR3aa: CASTSQADSYEQYF
CDR3nt: TGCGCCAGCACCTCGCAGGCAGACTCCTACGAGCAGTACTTC

d_gene: NA
v_gene: TRBV19
abundance: NA
j_gene: TRBJ1-2
CDR3aa: CASSIPPGRDDYGYTF
CDR3nt: TGTGCCAGTAGTATACCCCCCGGCCGGGACGACTATGGCTACACCTTC

d_gene: TRBD2
v_gene: TRBV30
abundance: few
j_gene: TRBJ2-7
CDR3aa: CAWSSRLAGGSDEQYF
CDR3nt: TGTGCCTGGAGTTCGCGACTAGCGGGAGGGTCCGACGAGCAGTACTTC

d_gene: NA
v_gene: TRBV28
abundance: NA
j_gene: TRBJ1-5
CDR3aa: CASSPTGRNQPQHF
CDR3nt: TGTGCCAGCAGCCCTACAGGGCGGAATCAGCCCCAGCATTTT

d_gene: NA
v_gene: TRBV29-1
abundance: NA
j_gene: TRBJ1-2
CDR3aa: CSVGGGGVYGYTF
CDR3nt: TGCAGCGTTGGGGGCGGGGGAGTCTATGGCTACACCTTC

d_gene: TRBD2
v_gene: TRBV11-2
abundance: many
j_gene: TRBJ2-1
CDR3aa: CASSTGLGQFF
CDR3nt: TGTGCCAGCAGCACCGGACTAGGGCAGTTCTTC

d_gene: TRBD2
v_gene: TRBV27
abundance: NA
j_gene: TRBJ2-7
CDR3aa: CASSLLDSGSREQYF
CDR3nt: TGTGCCAGCAGTCTCCTGGACAGCGGGAGTAGGGAGCAGTACTTC

d_gene: NA
v_gene: TRBV5-4
abundance: once
j_gene: TRBJ2-1
CDR3aa: CASSFREKQFF
CDR3nt: TGTGCCAGCAGCTTCCGGGAAAAGCAGTTCTTC

d_gene: NA
v_gene: TRBV2
abundance: NA
j_gene: TRBJ2-1
CDR3aa: CASSLGGEQFF
CDR3nt: TGTGCCAGCAGCCTGGGGGGTGAGCAGTTCTTC

d_gene: NA
v_gene: TRBV11-2
abundance: NA
j_gene: TRBJ1-2
CDR3aa: CASSLGGAFYGYTF
CDR3nt: TGTGCCAGCAGCTTAGGGGGGGCCTTCTATGGCTACACCTTC

d_gene: NA
v_gene: TRBV27
abundance: NA
j_gene: TRBJ2-7
CDR3aa: CASSSPGTDTYEQYF
CDR3nt: TGTGCCAGCAGTTCACCCGGGACGGATACCTACGAGCAGTACTTC

d_gene: TRBD2
v_gene: TRBV7-9
abundance: NA
j_gene: TRBJ2-7
CDR3aa: CASSLGVTSGRTAEQYF
CDR3nt: TGTGCCAGCAGCTTAGGGGTGACTAGCGGGAGGACTGCCGAGCAGTACTTC

d_gene: TRBD1
v_gene: TRBV28
abundance: NA
j_gene: TRBJ2-7
CDR3aa: CASRHEGQPYEQYF
CDR3nt: TGTGCCAGCAGGCACGAGGGACAGCCCTACGAGCAGTACTTC

d_gene: NA
v_gene: TRBV27
abundance: NA
j_gene: TRBJ1-1
CDR3aa: CASSFQGTEAFF
CDR3nt: TGTGCCAGCAGTTTCCAGGGGACTGAAGCTTTCTTT

d_gene: TRBD1
v_gene: TRBV7-2
abundance: NA
j_gene: TRBJ1-1
CDR3aa: CASSPRDRDTEAFF
CDR3nt: TGTGCCAGCAGCCCCCGGGACAGGGACACTGAAGCTTTCTTT

d_gene: NA
v_gene: TRBV5-4
abundance: NA
j_gene: TRBJ1-3
CDR3aa: CASSLGGPGGNTIYF
CDR3nt: TGTGCCAGCAGCTTGGGGGGGCCTGGTGGAAACACCATATATTTT

d_gene: TRBD1
v_gene: TRBV16
abundance: NA
j_gene: TRBJ1-3
CDR3aa: CASSQNSGQSSGNTIYF
CDR3nt: TGTGCCAGCAGCCAGAATTCGGGACAGTCCTCTGGAAACACCATATATTTT

d_gene: TRBD1
v_gene: TRBV2
abundance: NA
j_gene: TRBJ2-5
CDR3aa: CASSVDRKETQYF
CDR3nt: TGTGCCAGCAGTGTGGACAGGAAAGAGACCCAGTACTTC

d_gene: NA
v_gene: TRBV30
abundance: NA
j_gene: TRBJ2-3
CDR3aa: CAWSVLWGAGTDTQYF
CDR3nt: TGTGCCTGGAGTGTACTATGGGGGGCTGGCACAGATACGCAGTATTTT

d_gene: TRBD1
v_gene: TRBV18
abundance: NA
j_gene: TRBJ1-4
CDR3aa: CASSPGQGRDEKLFF
CDR3nt: TGTGCCAGCTCTCCAGGACAGGGGCGGGATGAAAAACTGTTTTTT

d_gene: NA
v_gene: TRBV6-5
abundance: NA
j_gene: TRBJ2-7
CDR3aa: CASSYLDGYEQYF
CDR3nt: TGTGCCAGCAGTTACTTAGACGGCTACGAGCAGTACTTC

d_gene: NA
v_gene: TRBV29-1
abundance: NA
j_gene: TRBJ2-6
CDR3aa: CSVPGAGANVLTF
CDR3nt: TGCAGCGTACCAGGGGCTGGGGCCAACGTCCTGACTTTC

d_gene: NA
v_gene: TRBV29-1
abundance: NA
j_gene: TRBJ2-1
CDR3aa: CSVEVDSGGNEQFF
CDR3nt: TGCAGCGTTGAAGTCGACAGTGGGGGCAATGAGCAGTTCTTC

d_gene: TRBD2
v_gene: TRBV7-2
abundance: NA
j_gene: TRBJ2-7
CDR3aa: CASSLVSSGSSYEQYF
CDR3nt: TGTGCCAGCAGCTTAGTGTCCAGCGGGAGCTCCTACGAGCAGTACTTC

d_gene: TRBD1
v_gene: TRBV6-5
abundance: NA
j_gene: TRBJ2-1
CDR3aa: CASSYRGQGNEQFF
CDR3nt: TGTGCCAGCAGTTACCGCGGACAGGGAAATGAGCAGTTCTTC

d_gene: NA
v_gene: TRBV11-2
abundance: NA
j_gene: TRBJ2-2
CDR3aa: CASSSFRGAPGTGELFF
CDR3nt: TGTGCCAGCAGCTCCTTCAGGGGGGCTCCGGGCACCGGGGAGCTGTTTTTT

d_gene: NA
v_gene: TRBV4-3
abundance: NA
j_gene: TRBJ2-2
CDR3aa: CASSQEGVSVGELFF
CDR3nt: TGCGCCAGCAGCCAAGAGGGGGTGTCGGTCGGGGAGCTGTTTTTT

d_gene: NA
v_gene: TRBV10-3
abundance: NA
j_gene: TRBJ2-7
CDR3aa: CAISEYPGRSSCEQYF
CDR3nt: TGTGCCATCAGTGAGTATCCGGGACGCTCGTCCTGCGAGCAGTACTTC

d_gene: NA
v_gene: TRBV4-3
abundance: NA
j_gene: TRBJ2-7
CDR3aa: CASSQGMSSEYEQYF
CDR3nt: TGCGCCAGCAGCCAGGGGATGTCTAGCGAATACGAGCAGTACTTC